This is a list of T cell receptor beta chains from one sample in a study. One entry per CDR3 protein, called by TCRdb with MiXCR from the 5' RACE reads. The sample records roughly 40,000 distinct CDR3 sequences, 29% being singletons. The sequenced sample consisted of memory CD4+ T cells sorted from a lymph node. The source is a female donor with breast cancer. Each CDR3 is given with its conserved first and last residue. A D gene is named only where the DNA matches it firmly. Where a row states a size, it is once, few, many or the class of an expanded clone; other rows omit it.

CDR3aa: CASSLARQITEAFF
CDR3nt: TGTGCCAGCAGCTTAGCGCGACAGATCACTGAAGCTTTCTTT
abundance: few
j_gene: TRBJ1-1
v_gene: TRBV7-9
d_gene: .

CDR3aa: CASSPERGSETQYF
CDR3nt: TGTGCCAGCTCACCGGAGCGAGGGTCGGAGACCCAGTACTTC
abundance: once
j_gene: TRBJ2-5
v_gene: TRBV18
d_gene: .

CDR3aa: CAWSVQGLRETQYF
CDR3nt: TGTGCCTGGAGTGTGCAGGGGCTGAGAGAGACCCAGTACTTC
abundance: few
j_gene: TRBJ2-5
v_gene: TRBV30
d_gene: .

CDR3aa: CASPSGAQSYNEQFF
CDR3nt: TGTGCCAGCCCTTCGGGGGCCCAATCCTACAATGAGCAGTTCTTC
abundance: .
j_gene: TRBJ2-1
v_gene: TRBV2
d_gene: .

CDR3aa: CASSVGVMNTEAFF
CDR3nt: TGTGCCAGCAGCGTAGGGGTCATGAACACTGAAGCTTTCTTT
abundance: .
j_gene: TRBJ1-1
v_gene: TRBV9
d_gene: .

CDR3aa: CSARGLASRYEQYF
CDR3nt: TGCAGTGCTAGGGGACTAGCGAGCCGCTACGAGCAGTACTTC
abundance: .
j_gene: TRBJ2-7
v_gene: TRBV20-1
d_gene: TRBD2

CDR3aa: CASSEGVAQHF
CDR3nt: TGTGCCAGCAGTGAAGGGGTGGCCCAGCATTTT
abundance: .
j_gene: TRBJ1-5
v_gene: TRBV25-1
d_gene: .

CDR3aa: CAISPGLAEETQYF
CDR3nt: TGTGCCATCAGCCCCGGACTAGCGGAAGAGACCCAGTACTTC
abundance: few
j_gene: TRBJ2-5
v_gene: TRBV10-3
d_gene: TRBD2

CDR3aa: CASSLWASGSLYEQYF
CDR3nt: TGTGCCAGCAGCTTATGGGCTAGCGGGAGCCTCTACGAGCAGTACTTC
abundance: .
j_gene: TRBJ2-7
v_gene: TRBV11-1
d_gene: TRBD2

CDR3aa: CSVVGVYGYTF
CDR3nt: TGCAGCGTTGTGGGGGTTTATGGCTACACCTTC
abundance: few
j_gene: TRBJ1-2
v_gene: TRBV29-1
d_gene: .

CDR3aa: CASSEYAGMRAFF
CDR3nt: TGTGCCAGCAGTGAATATGCGGGGATGCGAGCTTTCTTT
abundance: .
j_gene: TRBJ1-1
v_gene: TRBV25-1
d_gene: .

CDR3aa: CASSQQGENTEAFF
CDR3nt: TGTGCCAGCAGCCAACAGGGGGAGAACACTGAAGCTTTCTTT
abundance: .
j_gene: TRBJ1-1
v_gene: TRBV7-3
d_gene: TRBD1

CDR3aa: CSARDRRGNTIYF
CDR3nt: TGCAGTGCTCGGGACAGACGTGGAAACACCATATATTTT
abundance: .
j_gene: TRBJ1-3
v_gene: TRBV20-1
d_gene: TRBD1

CDR3aa: CAGLRVRGRGYTF
CDR3nt: TGTGCCGGCTTAAGGGTCAGGGGACGCGGCTACACCTTC
abundance: few
j_gene: TRBJ1-2
v_gene: TRBV2
d_gene: .

CDR3aa: CAISGSLAVTDINGYTF
CDR3nt: TGTGCCATCAGTGGGTCACTCGCCGTGACAGACATAAATGGCTACACCTTC
abundance: .
j_gene: TRBJ1-2
v_gene: TRBV10-3
d_gene: .

CDR3aa: CSAKVTGLAVLNAGEQFF
CDR3nt: TGCAGTGCGAAGGTTACCGGACTAGCGGTTCTTAACGCCGGTGAGCAGTTCTTC
abundance: few
j_gene: TRBJ2-1
v_gene: TRBV20-1
d_gene: TRBD2

CDR3aa: CLPPRYGTEAFF
CDR3nt: TGCCTCCCCCCCCGCTACGGCACTGAAGCTTTCTTT
abundance: .
j_gene: TRBJ1-1
v_gene: TRBV20-1
d_gene: .

CDR3aa: CASSSYLRQYEQYF
CDR3nt: TGTGCCAGCAGCTCTTACCTGCGGCAATACGAGCAGTACTTC
abundance: once
j_gene: TRBJ2-7
v_gene: TRBV7-2
d_gene: .

CDR3aa: CASSLGHFSSSSYNSPLHF
CDR3nt: TGCGCCAGCAGCTTGGGACACTTCTCTTCAAGCTCCTATAATTCACCCCTCCACTTT
abundance: .
j_gene: TRBJ1-6
v_gene: TRBV5-1
d_gene: .

CDR3aa: CSARNTRQWAQYF
CDR3nt: TGCAGTGCTAGAAATACAAGACAGTGGGCGCAGTATTTT
abundance: .
j_gene: TRBJ2-3
v_gene: TRBV20-1
d_gene: .

CDR3aa: CASSLIAGGFTDTQYF
CDR3nt: TGTGCCAGCAGTTTAATAGCGGGAGGGTTCACAGATACGCAGTATTTT
abundance: .
j_gene: TRBJ2-3
v_gene: TRBV27
d_gene: TRBD2

CDR3aa: CASSGTSGKGGELFF
CDR3nt: TGTGCCAGCAGCGGGACTAGCGGGAAGGGTGGGGAGCTGTTTTTT
abundance: few
j_gene: TRBJ2-2
v_gene: TRBV12-3/TRBV12-4
d_gene: TRBD2

CDR3aa: CATSTGQNQGYTF
CDR3nt: TGTGCCACCAGCACCGGACAGAATCAGGGCTACACCTTC
abundance: .
j_gene: TRBJ1-2
v_gene: TRBV15
d_gene: .

CDR3aa: CAISDWERELLGELFF
CDR3nt: TGTGCCATCAGTGATTGGGAGCGGGAGCTTCTCGGGGAGCTGTTTTTT
abundance: few
j_gene: TRBJ2-2
v_gene: TRBV10-3
d_gene: TRBD2

CDR3aa: CASSLPIVRGDYNEQFF
CDR3nt: TGTGCCAGCAGTTTACCCATAGTAAGAGGGGACTACAATGAGCAGTTCTTC
abundance: few
j_gene: TRBJ2-1
v_gene: TRBV12-3/TRBV12-4
d_gene: .

CDR3aa: CATSDRDSMYNEQFF
CDR3nt: TGTGCCACCAGTGATAGGGACTCGATGTACAATGAGCAGTTCTTC
abundance: once
j_gene: TRBJ2-1
v_gene: TRBV24-1
d_gene: .

CDR3aa: CASSGEGLAYEQYF
CDR3nt: TGTGCCAGCAGTGGGGAGGGACTAGCCTACGAGCAGTACTTC
abundance: .
j_gene: TRBJ2-7
v_gene: TRBV12-3/TRBV12-4
d_gene: TRBD2

CDR3aa: CASTTTRGILNEQFF
CDR3nt: TGCGCCAGCACCACGACTCGCGGGATTTTAAATGAGCAGTTCTTC
abundance: .
j_gene: TRBJ2-1
v_gene: TRBV5-1
d_gene: .

CDR3aa: CASSRGGLNTGELFF
CDR3nt: TGTGCCAGCAGCCGTGGTGGGCTAAACACCGGGGAGCTGTTTTTT
abundance: .
j_gene: TRBJ2-2
v_gene: TRBV7-3
d_gene: .

CDR3aa: CAISESKDSSYEQYF
CDR3nt: TGTGCCATCAGTGAGTCAAAGGACAGCTCCTACGAGCAGTACTTC
abundance: few
j_gene: TRBJ2-7
v_gene: TRBV10-3
d_gene: .

CDR3aa: CASSLTQGAQEKLFF
CDR3nt: TGTGCCAGCAGTTTGACACAGGGGGCCCAAGAAAAACTGTTTTTT
abundance: once
j_gene: TRBJ1-4
v_gene: TRBV5-6
d_gene: TRBD1

CDR3aa: CASSENRGNYGYTF
CDR3nt: TGTGCCAGCAGTGAAAACCGGGGTAACTATGGCTACACCTTC
abundance: .
j_gene: TRBJ1-2
v_gene: TRBV6-1
d_gene: .

CDR3aa: CASSYSQGPQNEQYF
CDR3nt: TGTGCCAGCAGTTACTCACAGGGGCCCCAGAACGAGCAGTACTTC
abundance: once
j_gene: TRBJ2-7
v_gene: TRBV6-5
d_gene: TRBD1